These 9 T cell receptor beta chains were all obtained from the same sample, sequenced in a study of shared clonotypes between healthy human individuals. Only in-frame clones appear in the TCRdb table, and some are missing; sequencing was by immunoSEQ multiplex PCR. The sample includes some 1.5 million clones, approximately 98% of them seen just once. The material sequenced was naive CD4+ T cells sorted from blood. The subset was: CD45RA+ positively selected. The receptors come from a young man in good health.

The V gene is TRBV5-5, the J gene TRBJ1-1, with 8 bases identical to TRBD1. With V trimmed by 4 bases and J by 4 bases, 18 bases remained unmatched. There are 18 residues in the CDR3. The germline gives CDR1 SGHKS, CDR2 YYEKEE (reference sequence). CDR3 DNA: TGTGCCAGCAGCCCGAGGACAGGGCCCTTAGGTTCCGGCACTGAAGCTTTCTTT. The encoded protein is CASSPRTGPLGSGTEAFF.

This sequence joins TRBV14 and TRBJ2-1; TRBD2 aligns across 7 bases. V was clipped by 1 base and J by 10 bases; unmatched bases: 4. The CDR3 consists of 13 residues. Germline V gene data show CDR1 as SGHDN and CDR2 as FVKESK. The CDR3 DNA reads TGTGCCAGCAGCCAAGTAAGGGGACTAGAGCAGTTCTTC. Its translation is CASSQVRGLEQFF. Drawing the rest from reference TRBV14 and TRBJ2-1, the complete variable domain is EAGVTQFPSHSVIEKGQTVTLRCDPISGHDNLYWYRRVMGKEIKFLLHFVKESKQDESGMPNNRFLAERTGGTYSTLKVQPAELEDSGVYFCASSQVRGLEQFFGPGTRLTVL.

The J gene is TRBJ2-7, the V gene TRBV27, with TRBD2 as a possible D gene (5 bases). This CDR3 contains 15 residues. Germline CDR1 is MNHEY and CDR2 is SMNVEV (reference sequence). V gave up 8 bases and J gave up 10 bases, with 27 bases separating them. CDR3 sequence (DNA): TGTGCCAGCGGTACCTTATTATCGAACCCTAGCAAACAGTACTTC. Its translation is CASGTLLSNPSKQYF.

This chain links TRBV6-5 with TRBJ2-7; 12 nucleotides match TRBD2. V lost 6 bases and J lost 0; bases outside the gene matches: 3. This CDR3 comprises 15 residues. Germline-derived CDR1 and CDR2 are MNHEY and SVGAGI. CDR3 region: CASRRTSGDSYEQYF. The CDR3 DNA reads TGTGCCAGCAGACGGACTAGCGGGGACTCCTACGAGCAGTACTTC.

This clone was counted once. The CDR3 nucleotides are TGCGCCAGCAGCTTGGACCTACGGACTGGACAAGAGACCCAGTACTTC. It specifies CASSLDLRTGQETQYF. This chain links TRBV5-1 with TRBJ2-5, with a tentative D call TRBD2 (5 bases). CDR1 is SGHRS and CDR2 is YFSETQ in the germline V gene. The V and J ends lost 0 bases and 2 bases respectively, with 14 bases between them. This CDR3 is 16 amino acids long.

Here the CDR3 reads CASSYNRQETQYF. The CDR3 DNA sequence: TGTGCCAGCAGCTATAACCGCCAAGAGACCCAGTACTTC. The V gene is TRBV7-7, the J gene TRBJ2-5; D remains unclear. CDR1 is SSHAT, CDR2 FNYEAQ, per germline (reference sequence). V was pared by 4 bases and J by 1 base, with 7 bases between. The CDR3 extends over 13 amino acids.

The V call is TRBV6-1, the J call TRBJ1-1; D is uncertain. CDR1 is MNHNS and CDR2 is SASEGT in the germline V gene. V was trimmed by 2 bases and J by 1 base, leaving 11 bases between them. The CDR3 consists of 15 residues. In nucleotides, the CDR3 is TGTGCCAGCAGTGAATCGATAATAGGGAACACTGAAGCTTTCTTT. Translation gives CASSESIIGNTEAFF.

This clone was found once. The chain has TRBV5-1 and TRBJ1-1, with a tentative D call TRBD1 (5 bases). Looked up from germline, CDR1 is SGHRS and CDR2 is YFSETQ. V shed 3 bases and J shed 1 base, with 7 bases lying between them. The CDR3 length is 13 residues. The chain's CDR3 is CASSWGSNTEAFF. In DNA form, the CDR3 reads TGCGCCAGCAGCTGGGGCTCGAACACTGAAGCTTTCTTT.

The genes are TRBV11-3 and TRBJ2-1; D gene unclear. CDR1 is SGHNT and CDR2 is YENEEA in the germline V gene. The CDR3 contains 13 residues. V was clipped by 0 bases and J by 8 bases, with 8 bases between them. CDR3 bases: TGTGCCAGCAGCTTAGATTACGCTCATGAGCAGTTCTTC. Its translation: CASSLDYAHEQFF. Supplemented by reference TRBV11-3 and TRBJ2-1, the full variable domain reads EAGVVQSPRYKIIEKKQPVAFWCNPISGHNTLYWYLQNLGQGPELLIRYENEEAVDDSQLPKDRFSAERLKGVDSTLKIQPAELGDSAVYLCASSLDYAHEQFFGPGTRLTVL.